Sequencing of this T cell receptor (beta chain) was carried out in a study of T cells in Graves' hyperthyroidism and ophthalmopathy. This clonotype was recorded many times. Germline CDR1 is SNHLY and CDR2 is FYNNEI. This CDR3 comprises 12 residues. V was trimmed by 6 bases and J by 5 bases, leaving 11 bases between them. RNA transcripts gave rise to amplified TCR beta CDR3 regions. A set of HTBI primers served as the primers for a first-round RT-PCR of the TCR CDR3. A single record per CDR3 protein comes from TCRdb applying MiXCR to the multiplex PCR reads. The sample lists 490,000 or so distinct CDR3 sequences, under 25% seen once, with around 47% in the top ten. With duration under 3 months, ophthalmopathy was active: Clinical Activity Score at least 3, NOSPECS at least 4.

This receptor was taken from a woman between 65 and 79 years old with Graves' ophthalmopathy. The sequenced material came from blood. This chain joins TRBV2 and TRBJ2-7; D not resolved. CDR3 nucleotides: TGTGCCAGCAGCGTCGTTGGGAACGAGCAGTACTTC. It codes for CASSVVGNEQYF.